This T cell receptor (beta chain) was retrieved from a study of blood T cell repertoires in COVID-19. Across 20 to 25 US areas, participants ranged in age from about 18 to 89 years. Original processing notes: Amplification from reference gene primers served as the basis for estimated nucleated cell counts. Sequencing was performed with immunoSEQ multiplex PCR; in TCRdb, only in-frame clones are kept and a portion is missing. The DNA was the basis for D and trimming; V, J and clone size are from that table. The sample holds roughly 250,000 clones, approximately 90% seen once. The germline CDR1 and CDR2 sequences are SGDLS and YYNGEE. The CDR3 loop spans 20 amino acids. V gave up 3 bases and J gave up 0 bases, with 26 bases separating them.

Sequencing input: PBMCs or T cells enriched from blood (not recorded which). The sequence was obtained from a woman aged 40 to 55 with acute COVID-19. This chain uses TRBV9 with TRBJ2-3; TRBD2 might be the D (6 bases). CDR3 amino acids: CASSALNSGPGVLSTDTQYF. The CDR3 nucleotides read TGTGCCAGCAGCGCCCTCAATAGCGGCCCCGGCGTTTTGAGCACAGATACGCAGTATTTT.